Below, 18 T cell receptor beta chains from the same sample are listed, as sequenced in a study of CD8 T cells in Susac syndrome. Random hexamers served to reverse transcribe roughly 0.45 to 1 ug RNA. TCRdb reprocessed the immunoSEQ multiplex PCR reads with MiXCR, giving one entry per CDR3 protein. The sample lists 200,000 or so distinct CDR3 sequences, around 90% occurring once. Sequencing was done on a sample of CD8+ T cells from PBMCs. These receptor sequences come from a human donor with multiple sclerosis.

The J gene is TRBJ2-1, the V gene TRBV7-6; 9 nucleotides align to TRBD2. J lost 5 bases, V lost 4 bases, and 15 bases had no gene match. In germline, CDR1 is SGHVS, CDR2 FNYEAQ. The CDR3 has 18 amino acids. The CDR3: CASSSMYPGTSLNNEQFF. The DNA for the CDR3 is TGTGCCAGCAGCTCCATGTACCCCGGGACTAGCTTAAACAATGAGCAGTTCTTC.

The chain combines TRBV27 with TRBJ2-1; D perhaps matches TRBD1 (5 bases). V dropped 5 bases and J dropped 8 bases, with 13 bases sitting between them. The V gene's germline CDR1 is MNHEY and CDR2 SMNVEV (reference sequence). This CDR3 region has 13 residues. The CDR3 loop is CASSAGIWDEQFF. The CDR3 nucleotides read TGTGCCAGCAGTGCAGGGATTTGGGATGAGCAGTTCTTC.

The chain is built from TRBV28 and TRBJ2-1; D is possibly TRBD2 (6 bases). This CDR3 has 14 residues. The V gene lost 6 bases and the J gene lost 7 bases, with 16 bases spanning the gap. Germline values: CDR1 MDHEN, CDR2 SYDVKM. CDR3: CASRPRGGRNEQFF. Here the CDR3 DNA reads TGTGCCAGCAGGCCCCGAGGAGGGAGGAATGAGCAGTTCTTC.

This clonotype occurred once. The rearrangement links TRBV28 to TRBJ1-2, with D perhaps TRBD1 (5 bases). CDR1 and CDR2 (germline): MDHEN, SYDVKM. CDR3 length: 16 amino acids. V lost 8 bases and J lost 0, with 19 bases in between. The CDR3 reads CASSPDGGLANYGYTF. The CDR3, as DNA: TGTGCCAGCTCTCCCGACGGGGGGTTAGCTAACTATGGCTACACCTTC.

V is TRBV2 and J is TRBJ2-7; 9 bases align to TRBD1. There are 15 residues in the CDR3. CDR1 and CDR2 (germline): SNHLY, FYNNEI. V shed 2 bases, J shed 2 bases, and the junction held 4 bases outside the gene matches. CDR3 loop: CASSEIGTGTYEQYF. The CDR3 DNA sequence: TGTGCCAGCAGTGAAATCGGGACAGGGACCTACGAGCAGTACTTC.

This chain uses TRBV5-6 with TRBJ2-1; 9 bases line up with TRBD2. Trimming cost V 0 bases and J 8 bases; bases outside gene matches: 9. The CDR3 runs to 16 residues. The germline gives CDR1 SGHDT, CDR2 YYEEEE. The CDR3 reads CASSLALAGARDEQFF. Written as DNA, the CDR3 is TGTGCCAGCAGCTTGGCTTTAGCGGGGGCCAGGGATGAGCAGTTCTTC.

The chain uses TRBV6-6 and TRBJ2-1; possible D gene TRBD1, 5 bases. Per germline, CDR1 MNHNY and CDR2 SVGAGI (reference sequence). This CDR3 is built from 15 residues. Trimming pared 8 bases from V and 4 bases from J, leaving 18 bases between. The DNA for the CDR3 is TGTGCCAGCGACTGGAGCCTAGGGGATTACAATGAGCAGTTCTTC. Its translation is CASDWSLGDYNEQFF.

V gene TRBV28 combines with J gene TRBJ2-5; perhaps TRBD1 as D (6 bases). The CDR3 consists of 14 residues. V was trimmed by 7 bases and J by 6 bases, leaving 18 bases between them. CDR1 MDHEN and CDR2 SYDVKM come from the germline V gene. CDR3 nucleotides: TGTGCCAGCACCCAAGGGGGTAGTTCGAAGACCCAGTACTTC. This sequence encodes CASTQGGSSKTQYF.

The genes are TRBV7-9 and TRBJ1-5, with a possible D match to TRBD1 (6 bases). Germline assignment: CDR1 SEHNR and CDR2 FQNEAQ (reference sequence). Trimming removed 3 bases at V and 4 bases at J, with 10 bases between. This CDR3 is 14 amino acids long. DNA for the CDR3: TGTGCCAGCAGCTTGGACAGCAAAAATCAGCCCCAGCATTTT. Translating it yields CASSLDSKNQPQHF.

The CDR3 region is CASSLLTDNYGYTF. In nucleotides, the CDR3 is TGTGCCAGCAGTCTTCTGACGGATAACTATGGCTACACCTTC. The V gene is TRBV14, the J gene TRBJ1-2; no firm D call. CDR1 and CDR2 (germline): SGHDN, FVKESK. This CDR3 contains 14 residues. V was pared by 6 bases and J by 1 base, with 12 bases between. The whole variable domain, filled in from reference TRBV14 and TRBJ1-2, reads EAGVTQFPSHSVIEKGQTVTLRCDPISGHDNLYWYRRVMGKEIKFLLHFVKESKQDESGMPNNRFLAERTGGTYSTLKVQPAELEDSGVYFCASSLLTDNYGYTFGSGTRLTVV.

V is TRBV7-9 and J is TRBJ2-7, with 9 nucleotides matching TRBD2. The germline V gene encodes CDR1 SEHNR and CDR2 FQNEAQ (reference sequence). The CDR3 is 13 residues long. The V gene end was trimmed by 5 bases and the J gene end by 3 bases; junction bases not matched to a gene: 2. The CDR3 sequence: CASSRGGVYEQYF. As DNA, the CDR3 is TGTGCCAGCAGCCGCGGGGGGGTCTACGAGCAGTACTTC.

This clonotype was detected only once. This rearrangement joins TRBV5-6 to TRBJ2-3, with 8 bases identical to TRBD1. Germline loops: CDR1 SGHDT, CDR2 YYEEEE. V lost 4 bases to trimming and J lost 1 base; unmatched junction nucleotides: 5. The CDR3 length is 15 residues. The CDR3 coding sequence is TGTGCCAGCAGCGATCCGACAGGGGGCACAGATACGCAGTATTTT. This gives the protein CASSDPTGGTDTQYF.

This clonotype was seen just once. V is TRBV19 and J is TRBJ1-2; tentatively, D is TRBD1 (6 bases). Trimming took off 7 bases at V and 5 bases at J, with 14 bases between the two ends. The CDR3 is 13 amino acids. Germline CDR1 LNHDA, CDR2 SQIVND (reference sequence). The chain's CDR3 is CASIGLGQYGYTF. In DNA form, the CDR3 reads TGTGCCAGTATCGGTCTTGGACAGTATGGCTACACCTTC. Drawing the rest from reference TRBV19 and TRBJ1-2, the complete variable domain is DGGITQSPKYLFRKEGQNVTLSCEQNLNHDAMYWYRQDPGQGLRLIYYSQIVNDFQKGDIAEGYSVSREKKESFPLTVTSAQKNPTAFYLCASIGLGQYGYTFGSGTRLTVV.

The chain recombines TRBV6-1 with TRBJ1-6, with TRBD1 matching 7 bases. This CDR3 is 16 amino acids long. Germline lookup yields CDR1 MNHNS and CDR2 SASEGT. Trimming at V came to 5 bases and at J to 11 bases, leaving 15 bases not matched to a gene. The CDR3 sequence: CASSPTGYAAGTPLHF. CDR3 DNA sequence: TGTGCCAGCAGTCCGACAGGGTACGCGGCGGGGACACCCCTCCACTTT.

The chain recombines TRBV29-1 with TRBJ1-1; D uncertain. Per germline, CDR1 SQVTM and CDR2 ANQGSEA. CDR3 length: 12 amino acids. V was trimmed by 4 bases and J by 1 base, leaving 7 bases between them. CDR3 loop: CSVVAGNTEAFF. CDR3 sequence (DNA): TGCAGCGTTGTGGCGGGGAACACTGAAGCTTTCTTT.

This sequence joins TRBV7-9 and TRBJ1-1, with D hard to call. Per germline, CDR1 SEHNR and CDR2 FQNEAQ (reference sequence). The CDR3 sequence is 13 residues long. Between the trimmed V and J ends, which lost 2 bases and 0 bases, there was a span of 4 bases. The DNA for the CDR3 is TGTGCCAGCAGCTTATTCGTGAACACTGAAGCTTTCTTT. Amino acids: CASSLFVNTEAFF. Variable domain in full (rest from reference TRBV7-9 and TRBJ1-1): DTGVSQNPRHKITKRGQNVTFRCDPISEHNRLYWYRQTLGQGPEFLTYFQNEAQLEKSRLLSDRFSAERPKGSFSTLEIQRTEQGDSAMYLCASSLFVNTEAFFGQGTRLTVV.

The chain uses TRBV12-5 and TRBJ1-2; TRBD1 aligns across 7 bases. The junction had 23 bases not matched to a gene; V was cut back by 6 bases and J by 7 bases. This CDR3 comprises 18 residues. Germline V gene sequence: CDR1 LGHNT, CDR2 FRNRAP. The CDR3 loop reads CASGPAPGHGGPGGGYTF. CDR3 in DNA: TGTGCTAGTGGGCCCGCTCCGGGACACGGAGGGCCAGGGGGTGGCTACACCTTC.

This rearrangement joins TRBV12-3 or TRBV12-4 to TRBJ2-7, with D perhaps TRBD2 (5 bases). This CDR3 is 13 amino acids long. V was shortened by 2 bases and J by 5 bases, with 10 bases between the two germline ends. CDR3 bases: TGTGCCAGCAGTTTATATTTCGGGAACGAGCAGTACTTC. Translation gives CASSLYFGNEQYF.